This passage covers 20 T cell receptor beta chains from one sample sequenced in a study of blood T cell repertoires in COVID-19. Generated by immunoSEQ multiplex PCR, the TCRdb table keeps only in-frame clones and is missing some. Here the sample spans about 400,000 clones, more than 85% being singletons. The sequenced material came from peripheral blood. The origin of the receptors is a human donor in a cohort sampled during active COVID-19.

The chain recombines TRBV20-1 with TRBJ1-4; unclear D gene. With 6 bases removed from V and 13 bases from J, the gap between germline ends came to 12 bases. The CDR3 consists of 10 residues. Germline CDR1 is DFQATT and CDR2 is SNEGSKA (reference sequence). The CDR3 DNA follows: TGCAGTGCGTTGAGTAATCGACTGTTTTTT. Amino acids: CSALSNRLFF.

J is TRBJ1-2 and V is TRBV15; D is possibly TRBD1 (6 bases). V was pared by 0 bases and J by 6 bases, with 11 bases between. The germline gives CDR1 LNHNV, CDR2 YYDKDF (reference sequence). This CDR3 has 14 residues. Here the CDR3 DNA reads TGTGCCACCAGCAGAGATCGCGCAGGGGATGGCTACACCTTC. Translating gives CATSRDRAGDGYTF. Using reference TRBV15 and TRBJ1-2 for the parts outside the CDR3, the full variable domain is DAMVIQNPRYQVTQFGKPVTLSCSQTLNHNVMYWYQQKSSQAPKLLFHYYDKDFNNEADTPDNFQSRRPNTSFCFLDIRSPGLGDTAMYLCATSRDRAGDGYTFGSGTRLTVV.

The V call is TRBV2, the J call TRBJ1-2; D perhaps matches TRBD1 (6 bases). CDR1 is SNHLY, CDR2 FYNNEI, per germline. CDR3 size: 14 residues. The V gene lost 7 bases and the J gene lost 4 bases, with 16 bases spanning the gap. CDR3 region: CASTTGIGGYGYTF. In DNA, the CDR3 is TGTGCCAGCACCACAGGGATCGGAGGCTATGGCTACACCTTC.

The V and J genes are TRBV11-2 and TRBJ2-7, with TRBD2 identical over 11 bases. Germline V CDR1 and CDR2: SGHAT, FQNNGV. V lost 1 base and J lost 7; bases outside the gene matches: 9. CDR3 length: 16 residues. The DNA for the CDR3 is TGTGCCAGCAGCTTAGGGCTAGCGGGGGGCCAGAAGGAGCAGTACTTC. Translation: CASSLGLAGGQKEQYF.

V is TRBV5-8 and J is TRBJ2-1, with a tentative D call TRBD2 (5 bases). With 1 base removed from V and 8 bases from J, the gap between germline ends came to 13 bases. The CDR3 totals 14 residues. Germline values: CDR1 SGHTS, CDR2 YDEGEE. CDR3 sequence (DNA): TGTGCCAGCAGCTTGCTTCCTAGCCGGGATGAGCAGTTCTTC. The encoded protein is CASSLLPSRDEQFF.

The gene calls are TRBV6-1 and TRBJ2-1; 9 bases are a match to TRBD1. After removal of 2 bases from V and 1 base from J, the junction contained 12 bases not matched to a gene. Germline V gene data show CDR1 as MNHNS and CDR2 as SASEGT. The CDR3 extends over 19 amino acids. The CDR3 loop is CASSEPGRGTGNSYNEQFF. CDR3 sequence (DNA): TGTGCCAGCAGTGAACCCGGGCGTGGGACAGGGAATTCCTACAATGAGCAGTTCTTC.

This chain connects TRBV19 to TRBJ2-3, with D possibly TRBD2 on 5 matching bases. The length of the CDR3 is 14 residues. Germline-derived CDR1 and CDR2 are LNHDA and SQIVND (reference sequence). Trimming stripped 9 bases from V and 2 bases from J, with 15 bases between. The CDR3 sequence is CASQLGALTDTQYF. In DNA, the CDR3 is TGTGCCAGCCAACTAGGAGCTCTCACAGATACGCAGTATTTT.

This clone occurred once. The chain has TRBV7-9 and TRBJ2-1, with D possibly TRBD1 on 7 matching bases. The V gene lost 11 bases and the J gene lost 7 bases, with 24 bases spanning the gap. This CDR3 contains 15 residues. Germline-derived CDR1 and CDR2 are SEHNR and FQNEAQ (reference sequence). CDR3 nucleotides: TGTGCCTCTGACACAGGGGAGGTCAGGATTAATGAGCAGTTCTTC. Its translation is CASDTGEVRINEQFF.

This sequence joins TRBV3-1 (or the pseudogene TRBV3-2) and TRBJ1-2; 7 bases map to TRBD1. The CDR3 sequence is 13 residues long. J gave up 6 bases and V 3 bases, and 4 bases lay outside the gene matches. CDR1 is LGHDT, CDR2 YNNKEL, per germline (reference sequence). The CDR3 DNA follows: TGTGCCAGCAGCCACGGGACAGTCCATGGCTACACCTTC. Amino acids: CASSHGTVHGYTF.

The chain recombines TRBV7-9 with TRBJ1-2, with TRBD1 matching 7 bases. Germline values: CDR1 SEHNR, CDR2 FQNEAQ (reference sequence). With 5 bases clipped from V and 10 bases from J, the junction kept 10 bases outside the gene matches. This CDR3 is 13 amino acids long. The CDR3 region is CASSTGDYGVYTF. CDR3 in DNA: TGTGCCAGCAGCACAGGGGATTACGGTGTCTACACCTTC.

The rearrangement joins TRBV9 to TRBJ2-1, with 7 bases identical to TRBD2. V lost 0 bases and J lost 12; bases outside the gene matches: 15. This CDR3 contains 16 residues. Germline V CDR1 and CDR2: SGDLS, YYNGEE. The CDR3 nucleotides are TGTGCCAGCAGCGTAGGGTCGGGGACTATCGCAATGGGGCAGTTCTTC. It yields the protein CASSVGSGTIAMGQFF.

A single count supports this clone. J is TRBJ2-1 and V is TRBV13, with TRBD2 matching 9 bases. With 3 bases clipped from V and 8 bases from J, the junction kept 14 bases outside the gene matches. CDR3 length: 17 amino acids. Germline lookup yields CDR1 PRHDT and CDR2 FYEKMQ (reference sequence). DNA for the CDR3: TGTGCCAGCAGCTTTTTTCTAGTTAGCGGGAGTACCGATGAGCAGTTCTTC. Protein sequence: CASSFFLVSGSTDEQFF.

In its sample, this clone was seen many times. This chain uses TRBV15 with TRBJ2-7, with a possible D match to TRBD1 (6 bases). This CDR3 has 14 amino acids. Germline loops: CDR1 LNHNV, CDR2 YYDKDF (reference sequence). V lost 4 bases to trimming and J lost 4 bases, with 14 bases between them. The chain's CDR3 is CATSIIRGGYEQYF. CDR3 nucleotide sequence: TGTGCCACCAGCATTATCAGGGGTGGTTACGAGCAGTACTTC.

The J gene is TRBJ2-2, the V gene TRBV5-1; a possible D gene is TRBD2 (6 bases). Between the trimmed V and J ends, which lost 4 bases and 6 bases, there was a span of 13 bases. Germline CDR1 and CDR2: SGHRS and YFSETQ. The length of the CDR3 is 14 residues. The CDR3 sequence: CASSPTRLAGELFF. CDR3 nucleotides: TGCGCCAGCAGCCCGACTAGACTGGCCGGGGAGCTGTTTTTT.

J is TRBJ2-4 and V is TRBV29-1; 9 bases are a match to TRBD1. The germline gives CDR1 SQVTM, CDR2 ANQGSEA. The CDR3 spans 15 residues. V lost 7 bases and J lost 2; bases outside the gene matches: 9. The CDR3: CSAGDREITKNIQYF. As DNA, the CDR3 is TGCAGCGCCGGGGACAGGGAAATAACCAAAAACATTCAGTACTTC. The full variable domain, in which reference TRBV29-1 and TRBJ2-4 provide the parts outside the CDR3, is SAVISQKPSRDICQRGTSLTIQCQVDSQVTMMFWYRQQPGQSLTLIATANQGSEATYESGFVIDKFPISRPNLTFSTLTVSNMSPEDSSIYLCSAGDREITKNIQYFGAGTRLSVL.

The chain is built from TRBV25-1 and TRBJ2-3, with 9 positions matching TRBD1. V lost 8 bases to trimming and J lost 5 bases; unmatched junction nucleotides: 8. Germline CDR1 MGHDK, CDR2 SYGVNS. The CDR3 length is 14 residues. The CDR3 is CASRQTGGRDTQYF. The CDR3 DNA sequence: TGTGCCAGCCGGCAGACAGGGGGAAGAGATACGCAGTATTTT.

The genes are TRBV14 and TRBJ1-3; 7 bases agree with TRBD1. Germline V gene lookup returns CDR1 SGHDN and CDR2 FVKESK. V shed 4 bases, J shed 2 bases, and the junction held 8 bases outside the gene matches. The CDR3 contains 16 residues. The CDR3 DNA follows: TGTGCCAGCAGCCGGGTCGACAGGGCCCCTGGAAACACCATATATTTT. It is translated as CASSRVDRAPGNTIYF.

The CDR3 is CASSFAGQETQYF. In DNA form, the CDR3 reads TGTGCCAGTAGTTTCGCAGGCCAAGAGACCCAGTACTTC. J is TRBJ2-5 and V is TRBV19; D gene ambiguous. Trimming shortened V by 5 bases and J by 1 base, and 8 bases separated the two germline ends. Germline CDR1 and CDR2: LNHDA and SQIVND (reference sequence). The CDR3 is 13 amino acids.

The V call is TRBV2, the J call TRBJ2-7; 12 bases match TRBD2. Per the germline V gene, CDR1 is SNHLY and CDR2 is FYNNEI. The CDR3 covers 15 residues. With V trimmed by 7 bases and J by 3 bases, 7 bases remained unmatched. The CDR3 protein is CASIYSGLAGYEQYF. CDR3 bases: TGTGCCAGCATATACTCGGGACTAGCGGGCTACGAGCAGTACTTC.

J is TRBJ1-5 and V is TRBV30, with no clear D. Trimming left V 0 bases short and J 6 bases short, with 9 bases between. Germline V CDR1 and CDR2: GTSNPN, SVGIG (reference sequence). This CDR3 is 13 amino acids long. The DNA for the CDR3 is TGTGCCTGGAGTGTGGGTAGGAGTCAGCCCCAGCATTTT. Amino acid sequence: CAWSVGRSQPQHF.